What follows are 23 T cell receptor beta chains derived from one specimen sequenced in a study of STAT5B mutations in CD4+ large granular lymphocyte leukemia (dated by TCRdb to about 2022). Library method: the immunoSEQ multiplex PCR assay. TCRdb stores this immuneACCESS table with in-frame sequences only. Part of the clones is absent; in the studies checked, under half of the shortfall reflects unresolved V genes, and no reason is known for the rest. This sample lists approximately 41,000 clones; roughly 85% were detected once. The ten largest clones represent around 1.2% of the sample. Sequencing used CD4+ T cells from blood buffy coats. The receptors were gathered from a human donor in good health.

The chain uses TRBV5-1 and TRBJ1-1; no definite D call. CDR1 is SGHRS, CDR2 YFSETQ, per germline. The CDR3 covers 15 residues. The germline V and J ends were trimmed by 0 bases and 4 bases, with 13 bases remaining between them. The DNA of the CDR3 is TGCGCCAGCAGCTTGGCCGCGGGTCCAGGCACTGAAGCTTTCTTT. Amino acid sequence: CASSLAAGPGTEAFF.

The CDR3: CASNPSGVNTGELFF. The CDR3 DNA reads as TGTGCCAGCAACCCTAGCGGGGTGAACACCGGGGAGCTGTTTTTT. The V call is TRBV4-2, the J call TRBJ2-2; 9 nucleotides line up with TRBD2. The germline CDR1 and CDR2 sequences are LGHNA and YNFKEQ. The junction had 4 bases not matched to a gene; V was cut back by 7 bases and J by 1 base. This CDR3 spans 15 amino acids.

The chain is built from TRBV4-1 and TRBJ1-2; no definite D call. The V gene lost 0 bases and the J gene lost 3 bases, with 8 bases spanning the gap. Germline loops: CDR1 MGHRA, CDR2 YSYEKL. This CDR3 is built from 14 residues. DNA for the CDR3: TGCGCCAGCAGCCAAGATGAAGCGTACTATGGCTACACCTTC. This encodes CASSQDEAYYGYTF.

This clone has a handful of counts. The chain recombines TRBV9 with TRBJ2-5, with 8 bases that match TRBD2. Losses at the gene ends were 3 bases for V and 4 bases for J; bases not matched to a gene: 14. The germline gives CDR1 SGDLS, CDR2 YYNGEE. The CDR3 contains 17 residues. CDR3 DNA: TGTGCCAGCAGCGAGACGGGAGGGGACGGCGACCGAGAGACCCAGTACTTC. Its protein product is CASSETGGDGDRETQYF.

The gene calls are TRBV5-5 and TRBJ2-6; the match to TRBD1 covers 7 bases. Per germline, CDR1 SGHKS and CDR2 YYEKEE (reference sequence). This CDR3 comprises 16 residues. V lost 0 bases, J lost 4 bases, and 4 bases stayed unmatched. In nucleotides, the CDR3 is TGTGCCAGCAGCTTGGAGGGGGCGAGGGGGGCCAACGTCCTGACTTTC. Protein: CASSLEGARGANVLTF.

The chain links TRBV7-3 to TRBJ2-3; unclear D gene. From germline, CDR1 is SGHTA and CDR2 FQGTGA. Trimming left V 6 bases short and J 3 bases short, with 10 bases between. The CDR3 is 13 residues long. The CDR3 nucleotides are TGTGCCAGCAGTCTCGGACGGACAGATACGCAGTATTTT. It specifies CASSLGRTDTQYF.

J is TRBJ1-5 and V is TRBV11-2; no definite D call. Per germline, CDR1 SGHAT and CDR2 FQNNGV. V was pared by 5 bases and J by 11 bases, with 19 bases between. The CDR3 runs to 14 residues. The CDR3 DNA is TGTGCCAGCAGCGCCGACGCCCGGGGTAATACCCAGCATTTT. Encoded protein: CASSADARGNTQHF.

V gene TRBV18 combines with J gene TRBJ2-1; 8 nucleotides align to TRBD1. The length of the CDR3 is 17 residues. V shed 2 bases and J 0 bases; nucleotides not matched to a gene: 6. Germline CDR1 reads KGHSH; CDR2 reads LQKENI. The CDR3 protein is CASSPIGQGSSYNEQFF. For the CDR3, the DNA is TGTGCCAGCTCACCAATCGGACAGGGAAGCTCCTACAATGAGCAGTTCTTC.

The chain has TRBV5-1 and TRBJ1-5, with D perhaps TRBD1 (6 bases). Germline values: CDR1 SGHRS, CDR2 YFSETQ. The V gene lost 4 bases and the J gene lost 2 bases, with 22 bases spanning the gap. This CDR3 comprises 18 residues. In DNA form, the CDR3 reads TGCGCCAGCAGCCGGTTGCCCTCAGGGGATATTGGCAATCAGCCCCAGCATTTT. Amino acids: CASSRLPSGDIGNQPQHF.

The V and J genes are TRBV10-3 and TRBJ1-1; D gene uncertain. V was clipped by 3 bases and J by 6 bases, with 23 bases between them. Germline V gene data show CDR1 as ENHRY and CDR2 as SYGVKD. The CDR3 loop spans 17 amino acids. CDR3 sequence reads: CAISDTRGSRKGSEAFF. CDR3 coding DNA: TGTGCCATCAGTGACACACGGGGATCACGAAAAGGGTCTGAAGCTTTCTTT.

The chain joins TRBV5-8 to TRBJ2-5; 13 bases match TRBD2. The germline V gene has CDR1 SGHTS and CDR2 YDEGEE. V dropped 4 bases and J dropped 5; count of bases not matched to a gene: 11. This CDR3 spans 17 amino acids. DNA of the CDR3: TGTGCCAGCAGCCCTGCCGGGACTAGCGGGGCCCATGAGACCCAGTACTTC. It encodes CASSPAGTSGAHETQYF.

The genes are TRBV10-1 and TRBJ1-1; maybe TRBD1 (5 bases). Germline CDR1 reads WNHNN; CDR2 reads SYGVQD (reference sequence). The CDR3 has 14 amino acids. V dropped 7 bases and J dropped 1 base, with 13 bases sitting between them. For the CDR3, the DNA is TGCGCCAGCACCAACGGCAGGGAGAACACTGAAGCTTTCTTT. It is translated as CASTNGRENTEAFF.

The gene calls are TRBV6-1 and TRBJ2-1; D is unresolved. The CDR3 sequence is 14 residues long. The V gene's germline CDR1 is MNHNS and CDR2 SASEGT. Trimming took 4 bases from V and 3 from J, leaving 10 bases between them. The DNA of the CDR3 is TGTGCCAGCAGTGCCCCAGTTAACTACAATGAGCAGTTCTTC. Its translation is CASSAPVNYNEQFF.

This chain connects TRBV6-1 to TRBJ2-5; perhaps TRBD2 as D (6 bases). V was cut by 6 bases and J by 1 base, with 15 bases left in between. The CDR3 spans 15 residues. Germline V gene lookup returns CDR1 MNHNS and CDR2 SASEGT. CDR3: CASSGRASAQETQYF. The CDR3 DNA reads TGTGCCAGCAGCGGAAGGGCTAGCGCCCAAGAGACCCAGTACTTC.

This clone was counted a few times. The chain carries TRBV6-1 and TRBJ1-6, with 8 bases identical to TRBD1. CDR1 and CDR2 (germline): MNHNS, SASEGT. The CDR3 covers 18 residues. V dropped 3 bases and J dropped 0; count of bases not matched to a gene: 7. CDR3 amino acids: CASSDGDRGFSYNSPLHF. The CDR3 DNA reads TGTGCCAGCAGTGACGGTGACAGGGGATTCTCCTATAATTCACCCCTCCACTTT.

CDR3 sequence reads: CASSVTTDYGYTF. The CDR3 nucleotides read TGTGCCAGCAGCGTAACTACAGACTATGGCTACACCTTC. The rearrangement uses TRBV9 and TRBJ1-2; D gene unclear. This CDR3 spans 13 amino acids. V lost 1 base to trimming and J lost 3 bases, with 7 bases between them. Germline-derived CDR1 and CDR2 are SGDLS and YYNGEE. The variable domain in full, completed from reference TRBV9 and TRBJ1-2, reads DSGVTQTPKHLITATGQRVTLRCSPRSGDLSVYWYQQSLDQGLQFLIQYYNGEERAKGNILERFSAQQFPDLHSELNLSSLELGDSALYFCASSVTTDYGYTFGSGTRLTVV.

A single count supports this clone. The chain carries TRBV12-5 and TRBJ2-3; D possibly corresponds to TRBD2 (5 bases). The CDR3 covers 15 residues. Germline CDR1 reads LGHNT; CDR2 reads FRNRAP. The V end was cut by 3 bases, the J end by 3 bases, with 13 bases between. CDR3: CASGFQNSVTDTQYF. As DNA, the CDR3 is TGTGCTAGTGGTTTTCAAAATAGCGTAACAGATACGCAGTATTTT.

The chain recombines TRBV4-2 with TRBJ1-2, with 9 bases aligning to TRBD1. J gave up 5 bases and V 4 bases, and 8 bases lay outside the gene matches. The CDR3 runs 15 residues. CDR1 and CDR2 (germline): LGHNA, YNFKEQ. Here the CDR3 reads CASSRPGQGGYGYTF. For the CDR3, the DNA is TGTGCCAGCAGCCGCCCGGGACAGGGCGGATATGGCTACACCTTC.

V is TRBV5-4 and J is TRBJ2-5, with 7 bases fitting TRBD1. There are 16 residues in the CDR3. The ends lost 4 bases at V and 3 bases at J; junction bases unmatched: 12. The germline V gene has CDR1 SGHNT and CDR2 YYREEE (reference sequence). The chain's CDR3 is CASSPPPPTGEETQYF. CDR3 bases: TGTGCCAGCAGCCCTCCACCCCCCACAGGGGAAGAGACCCAGTACTTC.

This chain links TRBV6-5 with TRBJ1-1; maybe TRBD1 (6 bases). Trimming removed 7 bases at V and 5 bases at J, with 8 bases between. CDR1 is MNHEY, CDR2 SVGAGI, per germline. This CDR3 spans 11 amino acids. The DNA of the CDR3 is TGTGCCAGCACAGGGGCAACTGAAGCTTTCTTT. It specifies CASTGATEAFF.

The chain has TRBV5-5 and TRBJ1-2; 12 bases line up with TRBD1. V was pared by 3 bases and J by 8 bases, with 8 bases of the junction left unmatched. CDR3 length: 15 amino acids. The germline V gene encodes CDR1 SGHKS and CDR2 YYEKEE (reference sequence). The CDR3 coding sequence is TGTGCCAGCAGCTCTCCGGGACAGGGGGCTTACGGCTACACCTTC. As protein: CASSSPGQGAYGYTF.

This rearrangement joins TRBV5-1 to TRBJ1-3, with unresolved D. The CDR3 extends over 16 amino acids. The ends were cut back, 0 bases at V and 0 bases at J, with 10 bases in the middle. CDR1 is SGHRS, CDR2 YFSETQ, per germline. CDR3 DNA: TGCGCCAGCAGCTTGGAAGGCAGGAGCTCTGGAAACACCATATATTTT. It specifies CASSLEGRSSGNTIYF. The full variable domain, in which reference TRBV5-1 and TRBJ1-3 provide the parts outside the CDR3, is KAGVTQTPRYLIKTRGQQVTLSCSPISGHRSVSWYQQTPGQGLQFLFEYFSETQRNKGNFPGRFSGRQFSNSRSEMNVSTLELGDSALYLCASSLEGRSSGNTIYFGEGSWLTVV.

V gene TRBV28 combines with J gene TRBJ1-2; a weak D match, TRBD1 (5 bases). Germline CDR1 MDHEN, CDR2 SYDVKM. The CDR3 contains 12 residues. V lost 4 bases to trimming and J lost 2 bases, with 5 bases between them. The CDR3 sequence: CASSWGNYGYTF. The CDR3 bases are TGTGCCAGCAGTTGGGGGAACTATGGCTACACCTTC.